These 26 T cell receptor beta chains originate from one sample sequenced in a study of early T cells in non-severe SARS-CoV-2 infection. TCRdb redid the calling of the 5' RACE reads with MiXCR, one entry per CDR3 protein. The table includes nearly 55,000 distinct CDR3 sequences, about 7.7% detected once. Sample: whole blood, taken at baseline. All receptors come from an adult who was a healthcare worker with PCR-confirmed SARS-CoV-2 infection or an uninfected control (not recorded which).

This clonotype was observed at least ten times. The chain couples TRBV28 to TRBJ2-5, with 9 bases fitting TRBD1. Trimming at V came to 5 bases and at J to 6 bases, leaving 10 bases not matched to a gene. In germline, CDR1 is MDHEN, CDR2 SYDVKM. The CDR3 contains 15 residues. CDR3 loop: CASSPPPGQGQTQYF. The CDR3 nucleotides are TGTGCCAGCAGTCCCCCCCCGGGACAGGGACAGACCCAGTACTTC.

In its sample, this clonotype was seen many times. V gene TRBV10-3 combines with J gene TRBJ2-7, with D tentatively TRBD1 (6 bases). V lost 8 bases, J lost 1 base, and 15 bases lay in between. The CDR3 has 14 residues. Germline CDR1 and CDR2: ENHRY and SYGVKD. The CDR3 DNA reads TGTGCCATCGGGAACAGGGAACGATCCTACGAGCAGTACTTC. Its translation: CAIGNRERSYEQYF.

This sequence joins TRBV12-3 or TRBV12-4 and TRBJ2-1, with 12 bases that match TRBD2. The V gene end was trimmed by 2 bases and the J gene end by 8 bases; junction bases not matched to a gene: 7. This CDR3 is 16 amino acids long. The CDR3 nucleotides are TGTGCCAGCAGTTTATCCCCGCTAGCGGGAGGGTATGAGCAGTTCTTC. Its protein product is CASSLSPLAGGYEQFF.

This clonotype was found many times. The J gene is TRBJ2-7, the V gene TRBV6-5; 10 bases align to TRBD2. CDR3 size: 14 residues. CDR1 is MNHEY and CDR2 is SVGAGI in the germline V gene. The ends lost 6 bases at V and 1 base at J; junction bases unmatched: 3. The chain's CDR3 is CASSATSGSYEQYF. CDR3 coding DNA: TGTGCCAGCAGCGCGACTAGCGGGTCCTACGAGCAGTACTTC.

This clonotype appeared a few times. The CDR3 here is CASSYATSGSYNEQFF. The CDR3 nucleotides are TGTGCCAGCAGTTACGCGACTAGCGGATCCTACAATGAGCAGTTCTTC. The rearrangement joins TRBV6-2 or TRBV6-3 to TRBJ2-1; 9 bases line up with TRBD2. Trimming cost V 2 bases and J 1 base; bases outside gene matches: 3. Germline CDR1 is MNHEY and CDR2 is SVGEGT. The CDR3 totals 16 residues.

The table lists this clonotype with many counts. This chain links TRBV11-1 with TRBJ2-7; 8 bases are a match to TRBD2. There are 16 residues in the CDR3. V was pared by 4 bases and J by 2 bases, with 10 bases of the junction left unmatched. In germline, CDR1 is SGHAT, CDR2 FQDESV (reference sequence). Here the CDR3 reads CASSSSGGAGAYEQYF. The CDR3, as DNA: TGTGCCAGCAGCTCCAGTGGTGGAGCGGGGGCCTACGAGCAGTACTTC.

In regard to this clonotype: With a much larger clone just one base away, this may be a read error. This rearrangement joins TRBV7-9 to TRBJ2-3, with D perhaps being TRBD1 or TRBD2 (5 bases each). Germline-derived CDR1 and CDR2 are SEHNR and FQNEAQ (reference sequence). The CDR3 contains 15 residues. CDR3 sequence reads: CVSSLRGRAKDTQYF. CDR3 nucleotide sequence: TGTGTCAGCAGCCTCCGGGGCAGGGCTAAAGATACGCAGTATTTT.

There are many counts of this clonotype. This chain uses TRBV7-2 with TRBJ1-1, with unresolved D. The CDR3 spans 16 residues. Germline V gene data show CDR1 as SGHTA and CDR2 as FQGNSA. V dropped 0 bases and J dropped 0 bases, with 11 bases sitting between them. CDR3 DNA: TGTGCCAGCAGCTTAGCAGCGGGTTCAATGAACACTGAAGCTTTCTTT. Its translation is CASSLAAGSMNTEAFF.

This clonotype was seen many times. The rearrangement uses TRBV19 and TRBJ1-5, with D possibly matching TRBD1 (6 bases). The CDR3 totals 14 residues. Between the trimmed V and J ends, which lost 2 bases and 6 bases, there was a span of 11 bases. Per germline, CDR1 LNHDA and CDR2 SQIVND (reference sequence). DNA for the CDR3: TGTGCCAGTAGTATAACAGGGTACGGTCAGCCCCAGCATTTT. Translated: CASSITGYGQPQHF.

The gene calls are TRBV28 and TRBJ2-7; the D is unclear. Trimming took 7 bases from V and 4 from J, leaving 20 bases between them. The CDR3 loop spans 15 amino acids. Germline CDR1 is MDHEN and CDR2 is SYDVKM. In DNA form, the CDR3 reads TGTGCCAGCACTATTTTCTCGGAGTTCGGGTACGAGCAGTACTTC. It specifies CASTIFSEFGYEQYF.

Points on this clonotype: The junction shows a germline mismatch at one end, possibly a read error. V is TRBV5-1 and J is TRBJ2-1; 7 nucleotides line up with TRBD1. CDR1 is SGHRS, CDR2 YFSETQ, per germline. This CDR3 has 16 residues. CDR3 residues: CACSLARTGSYNEQFF. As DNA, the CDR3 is TGCGCCTGCAGCTTGGCTCGGACAGGCTCCTACAATGAGCAGTTCTTC.

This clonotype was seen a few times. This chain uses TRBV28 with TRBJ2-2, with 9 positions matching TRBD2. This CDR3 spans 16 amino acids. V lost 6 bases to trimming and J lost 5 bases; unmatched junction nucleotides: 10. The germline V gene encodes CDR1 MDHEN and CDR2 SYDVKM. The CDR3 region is CASRLPSGEETGELFF. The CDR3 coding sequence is TGTGCCAGCAGACTACCTAGCGGGGAGGAGACCGGGGAGCTGTTTTTT. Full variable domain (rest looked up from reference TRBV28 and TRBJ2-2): DVKVTQSSRYLVKRTGEKVFLECVQDMDHENMFWYRQDPGLGLRLIYFSYDVKMKEKGDIPEGYSVSREKKERFSLILESASTNQTSMYLCASRLPSGEETGELFFGEGSRLTVL.

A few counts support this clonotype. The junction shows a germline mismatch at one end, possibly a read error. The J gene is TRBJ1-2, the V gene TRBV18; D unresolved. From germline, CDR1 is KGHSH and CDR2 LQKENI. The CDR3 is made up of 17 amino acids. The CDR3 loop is CASSPQPTAIPNYGYTF. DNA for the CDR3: TGTGCCAGCTCGCCACAACCCACAGCGATACCTAACTATGGCTACACCTTC.

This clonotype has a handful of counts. DNA of the CDR3: TGTGCCAGCGAGACAGGGCTGGATGAAAAACTGTTTTTT. Protein: CASETGLDEKLFF. The V call is TRBV28, the J call TRBJ1-4, with TRBD1 identical over 7 bases. V lost 8 bases to trimming and J lost 6 bases; unmatched junction nucleotides: 6. Looked up from germline, CDR1 is MDHEN and CDR2 is SYDVKM. This CDR3 region has 13 residues.

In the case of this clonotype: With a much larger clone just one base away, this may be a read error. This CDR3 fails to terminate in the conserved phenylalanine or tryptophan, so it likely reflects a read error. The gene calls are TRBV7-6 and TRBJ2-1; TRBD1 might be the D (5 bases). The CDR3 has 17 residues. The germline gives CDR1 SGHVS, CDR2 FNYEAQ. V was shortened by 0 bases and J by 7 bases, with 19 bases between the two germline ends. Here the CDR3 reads CASSLAALQGKGNEQFS. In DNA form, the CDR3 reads TGTGCCAGCAGCTTAGCGGCGCTGCAGGGCAAGGGGAATGAGCAGTTCTCC.

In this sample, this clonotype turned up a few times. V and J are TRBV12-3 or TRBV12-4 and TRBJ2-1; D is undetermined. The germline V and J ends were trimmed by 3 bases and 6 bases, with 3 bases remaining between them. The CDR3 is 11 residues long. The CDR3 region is CASSFPNEQFF. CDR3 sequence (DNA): TGTGCCAGCAGTTTCCCCAATGAGCAGTTCTTC.

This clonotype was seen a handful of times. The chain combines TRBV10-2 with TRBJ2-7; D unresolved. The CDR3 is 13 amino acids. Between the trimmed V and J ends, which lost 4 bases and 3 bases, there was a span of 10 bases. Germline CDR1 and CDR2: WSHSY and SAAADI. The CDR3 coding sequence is TGCGCCAGCAGTGGAATCGCTAACTACGAGCAGTACTTC. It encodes CASSGIANYEQYF.

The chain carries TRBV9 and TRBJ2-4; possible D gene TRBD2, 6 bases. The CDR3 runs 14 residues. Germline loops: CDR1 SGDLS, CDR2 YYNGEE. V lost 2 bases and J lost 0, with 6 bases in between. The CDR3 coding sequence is TGTGCCAGCAGCGTCGGGGGAGCCAAAAACATTCAGTACTTC. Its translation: CASSVGGAKNIQYF.

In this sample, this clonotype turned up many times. The CDR3: CASSLRQEAFF. CDR3 nucleotide sequence: TGTGCCAGCAGCCTCCGACAAGAAGCTTTCTTT. This chain joins TRBV7-9 and TRBJ1-1; D not resolved. Trimming removed 5 bases from V and 8 bases from J, with 9 bases in between. CDR1 is SEHNR and CDR2 is FQNEAQ in the germline V gene (reference sequence). The CDR3 length is 11 residues. Combining the CDR3 with reference TRBV7-9 and TRBJ1-1 gives the whole variable domain DTGVSQNPRHKITKRGQNVTFRCDPISEHNRLYWYRQTLGQGPEFLTYFQNEAQLEKSRLLSDRFSAERPKGSFSTLEIQRTEQGDSAMYLCASSLRQEAFFGQGTRLTVV.

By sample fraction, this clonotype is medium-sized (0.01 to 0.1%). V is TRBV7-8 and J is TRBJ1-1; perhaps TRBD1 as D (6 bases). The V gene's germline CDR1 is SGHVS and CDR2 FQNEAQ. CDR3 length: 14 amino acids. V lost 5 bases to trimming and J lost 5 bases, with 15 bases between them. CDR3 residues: CASSLQGMSTEAFF. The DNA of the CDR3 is TGTGCCAGCAGCCTACAGGGTATGTCAACTGAAGCTTTCTTT.

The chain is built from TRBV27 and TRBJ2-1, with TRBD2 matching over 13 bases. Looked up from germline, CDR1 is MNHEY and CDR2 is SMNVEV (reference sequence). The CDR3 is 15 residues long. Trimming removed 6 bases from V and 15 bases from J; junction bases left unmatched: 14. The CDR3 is CASSSGLAGPRLPFF. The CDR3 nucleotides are TGTGCCAGCAGCTCGGGACTAGCGGGACCCCGCTTGCCGTTCTTC.

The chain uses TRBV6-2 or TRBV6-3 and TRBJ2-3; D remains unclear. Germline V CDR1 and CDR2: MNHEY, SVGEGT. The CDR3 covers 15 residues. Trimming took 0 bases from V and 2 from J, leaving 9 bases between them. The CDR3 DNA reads TGTGCCAGCAGTTACTCGCCGGAGCCCACAGATACGCAGTATTTT. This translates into CASSYSPEPTDTQYF.

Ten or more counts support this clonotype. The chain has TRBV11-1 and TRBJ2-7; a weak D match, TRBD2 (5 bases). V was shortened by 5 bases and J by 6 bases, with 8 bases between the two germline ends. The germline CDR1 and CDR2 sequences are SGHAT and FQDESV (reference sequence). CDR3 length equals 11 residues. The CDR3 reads CASSGSREQYF. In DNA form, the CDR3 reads TGTGCCAGCAGCGGGAGCCGCGAGCAGTACTTC.

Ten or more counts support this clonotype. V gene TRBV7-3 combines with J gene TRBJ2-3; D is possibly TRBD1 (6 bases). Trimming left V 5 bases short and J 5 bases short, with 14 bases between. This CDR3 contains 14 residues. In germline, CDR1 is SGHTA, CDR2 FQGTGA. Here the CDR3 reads CASSRTGHIDTQYF. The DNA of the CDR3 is TGTGCCAGCAGCCGTACGGGACACATAGATACGCAGTATTTT.

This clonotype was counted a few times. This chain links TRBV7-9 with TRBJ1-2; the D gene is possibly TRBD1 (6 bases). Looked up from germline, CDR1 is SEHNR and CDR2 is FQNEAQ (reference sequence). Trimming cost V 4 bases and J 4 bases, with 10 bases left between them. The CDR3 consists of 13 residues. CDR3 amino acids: CASSYEQGYGYTF. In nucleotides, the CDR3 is TGTGCCAGCAGCTACGAACAGGGCTATGGCTACACCTTC. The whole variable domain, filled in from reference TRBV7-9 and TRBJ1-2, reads DTGVSQNPRHKITKRGQNVTFRCDPISEHNRLYWYRQTLGQGPEFLTYFQNEAQLEKSRLLSDRFSAERPKGSFSTLEIQRTEQGDSAMYLCASSYEQGYGYTFGSGTRLTVV.

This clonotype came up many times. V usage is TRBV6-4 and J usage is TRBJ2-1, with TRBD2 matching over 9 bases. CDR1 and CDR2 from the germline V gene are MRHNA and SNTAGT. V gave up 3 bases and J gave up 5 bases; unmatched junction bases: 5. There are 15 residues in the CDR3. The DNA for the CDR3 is TGTGCCAGCAGTGAGGGGACTAGCCCTAACAATGAGCAGTTCTTC. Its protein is CASSEGTSPNNEQFF.